The following is a TCR beta chain sequence with its context. Its antigen is as yet unknown. This entry comes from a study of metastatic and nonmetastatic thyroid tumors. Background on the study: Repertoires of blood and of tissue (tumor or nodule) from malignant and benign thyroid patients were compared. Overall study results and limits: Malignant tumors reportedly showed significantly higher TCR beta diversity than benign nodules in both blood and tumor.

Per the study methods: It was from CDR3 differences across clinicopathological groups that a distant-metastasis classifier for papillary thyroid cancer was built. TCRdb reprocessed the PCR reads via MiXCR. TCRdb's processing, not the authors', yielded these V and J calls. The data contain approximately 30,000 clones, 15% to 20% of them singletons. Ahead of thyroid surgery, no patient had received treatment of any kind. The germline gives CDR1 MNHEY, CDR2 SMNVEV (reference sequence). CDR3 length equals 13 residues. Trimming removed 6 bases from V and 10 bases from J, with 18 bases in between. The sample comprised blood. V gene TRBV27 combines with J gene TRBJ1-1; D not certain. This clonotype originated in a female donor with papillary thyroid cancer or a benign thyroid nodule (not recorded which). Some clones in this sample may be carry-over from other donors' samples. The CDR3: CASSHLDPKAAFF. The CDR3 DNA is TGTGCCAGCAGCCACCTGGACCCCAAAGCAGCTTTCTTT.